This TCR beta chain originates from a study of T cells in Graves' hyperthyroidism and ophthalmopathy. Broader study findings: In the blood, most expanded thyroid clonotypes above 0.001 appeared as well.

There are 13 residues in the CDR3. V lost 2 bases to trimming and J lost 3 bases, with 8 bases between them. Germline CDR1 reads SGHNT; CDR2 reads YENEEA. Authors of the study amplified TCR beta CDR3 regions from RNA transcripts. HTBI primers drove first-round RT-PCR of the TCR CDR3. MiXCR, applied by TCRdb to the multiplex PCR reads, yields one record per CDR3 protein. The sample yields about 400,000 distinct CDR3 sequences, around 15% seen once. This clonotype came up many times. The antigen remains undetermined. The rearrangement joins TRBV11-3 to TRBJ2-7, with D perhaps given as TRBD1 or TRBD2 (5 bases each). Sequences were obtained from blood. The TCR was taken from a woman aged 25 to 45 with Graves' ophthalmopathy. The DNA for the CDR3 is TGTGCCAGCAGCTTAAGGGGACGCTACGAGCAGTACTTC. Its translation is CASSLRGRYEQYF.